This TCR beta chain originates from a study of CD8 T cells in ankylosing spondylitis. Study-wide points: Seemingly distinctive of ankylosing spondylitis blood was a TCR beta motif formed by eight highly homologous variants.

CDR1 and CDR2 from the germline V gene are SGHAT and FQDESV (reference sequence). This CDR3 contains 18 residues. V was trimmed by 1 base and J by 6 bases, leaving 22 bases between them. TCR beta libraries were made by quantitative 5'-RACE with molecular barcodes. Each CDR3 protein is one row after TCRdb ran MiXCR on the 5' RACE reads. There are 350,000 or so distinct CDR3 sequences in the sample; roughly 14% occur only once, and approximately 0.99% lies in the top ten. As regards this clonotype: Its antigen remains unknown.

The sequencing input was blood, either unsorted or a sorted T cell fraction (not recorded which). The V call is TRBV11-1, the J call TRBJ2-1, with D possibly being TRBD2 (5 bases). This TCR derives from a male donor with ankylosing spondylitis or in good health (not recorded which). This CDR3 reads CASSLVRVASESVNEQFF. CDR3 DNA sequence: TGTGCCAGCAGCTTAGTGAGGGTTGCTTCGGAATCGGTCAATGAGCAGTTCTTC.